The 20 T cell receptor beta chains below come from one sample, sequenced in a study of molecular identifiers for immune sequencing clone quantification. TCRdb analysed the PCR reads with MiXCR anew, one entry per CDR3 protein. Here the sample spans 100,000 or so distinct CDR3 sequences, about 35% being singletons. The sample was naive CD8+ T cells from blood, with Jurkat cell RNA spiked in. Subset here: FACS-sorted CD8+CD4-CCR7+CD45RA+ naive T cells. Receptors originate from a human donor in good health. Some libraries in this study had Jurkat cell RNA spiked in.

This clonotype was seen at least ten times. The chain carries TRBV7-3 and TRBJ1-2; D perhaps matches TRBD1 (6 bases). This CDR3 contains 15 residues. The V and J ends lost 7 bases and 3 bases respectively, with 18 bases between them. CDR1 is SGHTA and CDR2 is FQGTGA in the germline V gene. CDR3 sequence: CASNPRGGADYGYTF. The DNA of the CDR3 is TGTGCCAGCAACCCAAGGGGGGGAGCGGACTATGGCTACACCTTC. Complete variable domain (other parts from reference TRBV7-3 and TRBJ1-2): GAGVSQTPSNKVTEKGKYVELRCDPISGHTALYWYRQSLGQGPEFLIYFQGTGAADDSGLPNDRFFAVRPEGSVSTLKIQRTERGDSAVYLCASNPRGGADYGYTFGSGTRLTVV.

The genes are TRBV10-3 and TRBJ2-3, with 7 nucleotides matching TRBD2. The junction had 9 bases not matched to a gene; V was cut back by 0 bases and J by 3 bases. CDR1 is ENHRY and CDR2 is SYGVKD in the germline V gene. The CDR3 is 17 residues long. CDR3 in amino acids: CAISESLQAGLTDTQYF. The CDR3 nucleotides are TGTGCCATCAGTGAGTCGCTACAAGCGGGATTGACAGATACGCAGTATTTT.

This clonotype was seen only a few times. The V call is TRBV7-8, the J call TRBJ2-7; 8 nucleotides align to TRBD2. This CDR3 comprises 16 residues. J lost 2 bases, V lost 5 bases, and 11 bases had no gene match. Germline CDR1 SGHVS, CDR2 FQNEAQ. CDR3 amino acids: CASSPTRTSRTYEQYF. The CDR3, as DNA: TGTGCCAGCAGCCCGACCCGGACTAGCAGAACCTACGAGCAGTACTTC.

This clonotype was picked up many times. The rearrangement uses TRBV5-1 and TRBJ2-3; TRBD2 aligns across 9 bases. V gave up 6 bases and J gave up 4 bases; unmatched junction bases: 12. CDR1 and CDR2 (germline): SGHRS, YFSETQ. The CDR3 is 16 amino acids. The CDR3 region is CASTSVGAGGADTQYF. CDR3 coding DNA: TGCGCCAGCACCTCCGTGGGAGCGGGAGGTGCAGATACGCAGTATTTT.

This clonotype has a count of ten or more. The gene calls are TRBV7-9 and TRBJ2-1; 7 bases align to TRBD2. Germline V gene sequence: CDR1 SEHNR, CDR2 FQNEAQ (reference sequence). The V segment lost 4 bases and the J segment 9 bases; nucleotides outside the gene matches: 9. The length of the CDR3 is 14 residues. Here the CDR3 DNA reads TGTGCCAGCAGCTCCTGGACTAGTCGGGGTGAGCAGTTCTTC. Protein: CASSSWTSRGEQFF.

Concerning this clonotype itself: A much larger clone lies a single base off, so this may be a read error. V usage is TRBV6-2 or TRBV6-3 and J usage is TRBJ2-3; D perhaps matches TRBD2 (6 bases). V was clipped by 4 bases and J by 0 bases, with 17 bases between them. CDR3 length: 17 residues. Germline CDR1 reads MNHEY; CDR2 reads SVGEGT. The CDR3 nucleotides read TGTGCCAGCAGTTTCTATTCTGGGAGGCCCAGCACAGATACGCAGTATTTT. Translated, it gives CASSFYSGRPSTDTQYF.

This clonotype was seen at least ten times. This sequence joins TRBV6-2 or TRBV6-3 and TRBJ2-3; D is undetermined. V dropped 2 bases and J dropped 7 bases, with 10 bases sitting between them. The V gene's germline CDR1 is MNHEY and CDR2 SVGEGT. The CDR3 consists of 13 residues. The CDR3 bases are TGTGCCAGCAGTTACCTGGCCCAATATACGCAGTATTTT. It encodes CASSYLAQYTQYF.

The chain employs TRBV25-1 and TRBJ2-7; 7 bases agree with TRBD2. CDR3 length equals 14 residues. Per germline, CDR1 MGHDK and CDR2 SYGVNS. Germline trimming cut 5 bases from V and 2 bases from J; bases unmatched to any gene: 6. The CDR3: CASSNLAGAYEQYF. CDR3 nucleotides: TGTGCCAGCAGTAACCTTGCGGGAGCCTACGAGCAGTACTTC.

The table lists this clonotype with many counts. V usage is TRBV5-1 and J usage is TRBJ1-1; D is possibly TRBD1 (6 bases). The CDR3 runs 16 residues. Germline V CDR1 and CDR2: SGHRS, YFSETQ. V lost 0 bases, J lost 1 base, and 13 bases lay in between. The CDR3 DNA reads TGCGCCAGCAGCTTGGGATGGGGGGGCAAGAACACTGAAGCTTTCTTT. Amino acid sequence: CASSLGWGGKNTEAFF.

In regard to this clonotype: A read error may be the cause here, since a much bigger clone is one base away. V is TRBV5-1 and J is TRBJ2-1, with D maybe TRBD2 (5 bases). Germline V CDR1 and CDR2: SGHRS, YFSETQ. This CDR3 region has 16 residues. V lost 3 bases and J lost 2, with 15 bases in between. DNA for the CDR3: TGCGCCAGCAGCTCGGCCGGGGTAAGTCCCTACAATGAGCAGTTCTTC. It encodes CASSSAGVSPYNEQFF.

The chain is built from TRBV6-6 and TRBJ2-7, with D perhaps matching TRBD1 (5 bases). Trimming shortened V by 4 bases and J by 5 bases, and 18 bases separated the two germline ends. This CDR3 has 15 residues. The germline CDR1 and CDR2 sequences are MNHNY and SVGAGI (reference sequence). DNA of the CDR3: TGTGCCAGCAGTTCAATGACAGTGAAGAAGGACGAGCAGTACTTC. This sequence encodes CASSSMTVKKDEQYF.

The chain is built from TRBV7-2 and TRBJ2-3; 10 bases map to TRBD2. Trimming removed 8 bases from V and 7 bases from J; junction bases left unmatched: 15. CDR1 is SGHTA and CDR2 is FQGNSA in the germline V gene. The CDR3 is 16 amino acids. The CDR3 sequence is CASLFPALAGENTQYF. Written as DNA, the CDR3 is TGTGCCAGCCTTTTCCCCGCGCTAGCGGGGGAGAATACGCAGTATTTT. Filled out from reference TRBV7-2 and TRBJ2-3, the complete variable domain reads GAGVSQSPSNKVTEKGKDVELRCDPISGHTALYWYRQSLGQGLEFLIYFQGNSAPDKSGLPSDRFSAERTGGSVSTLTIQRTQQEDSAVYLCASLFPALAGENTQYFGPGTRLTVL.

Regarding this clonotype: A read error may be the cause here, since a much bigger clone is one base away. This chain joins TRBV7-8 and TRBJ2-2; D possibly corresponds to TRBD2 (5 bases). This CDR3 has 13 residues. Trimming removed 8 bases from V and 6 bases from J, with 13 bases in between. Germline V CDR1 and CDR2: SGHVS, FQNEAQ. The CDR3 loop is CASGSAVAGELFF. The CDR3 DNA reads TGTGCCAGCGGGAGTGCCGTGGCCGGGGAGCTGTTTTTT.

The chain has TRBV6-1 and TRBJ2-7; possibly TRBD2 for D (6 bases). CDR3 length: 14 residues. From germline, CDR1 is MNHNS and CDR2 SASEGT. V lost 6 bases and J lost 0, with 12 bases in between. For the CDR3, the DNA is TGTGCCAGCAGCGTGGGACTCGCCTCCTACGAGCAGTACTTC. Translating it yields CASSVGLASYEQYF.

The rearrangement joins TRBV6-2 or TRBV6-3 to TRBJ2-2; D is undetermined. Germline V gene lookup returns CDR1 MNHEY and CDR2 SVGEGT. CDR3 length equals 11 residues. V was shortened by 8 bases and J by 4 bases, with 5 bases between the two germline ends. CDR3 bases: TGTGCCAGCGTTACCACCGGGGAGCTGTTTTTT. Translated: CASVTTGELFF.

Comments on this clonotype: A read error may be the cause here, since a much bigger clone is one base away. CDR3 nucleotides: TGTGCCAGCAGCCCTACGTCCGGGACCCAGTACTTC. This encodes CASSPTSGTQYF. The V gene is TRBV11-2, the J gene TRBJ2-5; D not certain. V lost 5 bases to trimming and J lost 7 bases, with 11 bases between them. The germline CDR1 and CDR2 sequences are SGHAT and FQNNGV. The CDR3 is made up of 12 amino acids.

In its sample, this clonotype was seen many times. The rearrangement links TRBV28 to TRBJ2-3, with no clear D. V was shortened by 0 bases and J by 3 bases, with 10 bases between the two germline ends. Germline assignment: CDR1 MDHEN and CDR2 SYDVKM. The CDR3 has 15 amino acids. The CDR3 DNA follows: TGTGCCAGCAGTTTATGGGGGATAGGGACAGATACGCAGTATTTT. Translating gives CASSLWGIGTDTQYF.

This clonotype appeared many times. The CDR3 DNA reads as TGTGCCAGCAGTGATCCCCGACTAGCGGTCCAAGAGACCCAGTACTTC. This codes for CASSDPRLAVQETQYF. This chain connects TRBV7-9 to TRBJ2-5; 9 bases agree with TRBD2. Germline V gene data show CDR1 as SEHNR and CDR2 as FQNEAQ (reference sequence). This CDR3 comprises 16 residues. The V segment lost 6 bases and the J segment 1 base; nucleotides outside the gene matches: 9.

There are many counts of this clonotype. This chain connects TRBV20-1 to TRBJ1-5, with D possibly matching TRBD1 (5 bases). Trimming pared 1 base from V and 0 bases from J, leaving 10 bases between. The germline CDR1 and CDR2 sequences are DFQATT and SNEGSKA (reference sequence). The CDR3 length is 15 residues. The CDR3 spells CSARVGRLSNQPQHF. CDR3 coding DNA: TGCAGTGCTAGAGTGGGGCGGCTTAGCAATCAGCCCCAGCATTTT.

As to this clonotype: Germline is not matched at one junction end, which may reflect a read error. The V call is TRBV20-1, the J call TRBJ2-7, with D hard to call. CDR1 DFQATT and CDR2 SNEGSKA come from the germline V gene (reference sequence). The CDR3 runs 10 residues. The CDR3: CSAREREQYF. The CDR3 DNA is TGCAGTGCAAGAGAGCGTGAGCAGTACTTC.